The rows below give T cell receptor beta chains drawn from one sample of a study of blood T cell repertoires in COVID-19. Generated by immunoSEQ multiplex PCR, the TCRdb table keeps only in-frame clones and is missing some. The sample consists of roughly 140,000 clones, 75% to 90% of them appearing once. Material: peripheral blood. The receptor source for this set is a woman aged 60-75 years with active COVID-19. Both conserved end residues are part of each CDR3. The D gene is left open where the match is weak. Rows give clone size only sometimes, using once, few, many, or a class for an expanded clone.

V,J,size,length,D,DNA,CDR3
TRBV5-1,TRBJ2-7,once,16,-,TGCGCCAGCAGCTTGCAGGACAGTGCCAGCTCCTACGAGCAGTACTTC,CASSLQDSASSYEQYF
TRBV5-4,TRBJ2-2,-,15,-,TGTGCCAGCAGCTTAACTCCCACCAACACCGGGGAGCTGTTTTTT,CASSLTPTNTGELFF
TRBV19,TRBJ2-2,-,18,TRBD2,TGTGCCAGTAGCCTCAAGCACCCGGGGCTAGCGGGAGCACTCACTCGGTTTTTT,CASSLKHPGLAGALTRFF
TRBV3-1/TRBV3-2,TRBJ1-5,-,14,-,TGTGCCAGCAGCCAGAGTGATAGCAATCAGCCCCAGCATTTT,CASSQSDSNQPQHF
TRBV3-1/TRBV3-2,TRBJ1-2,-,15,TRBD1,TGTGCCAGCAGCCAAGCAGGGGGAGAGGTCTATGGCTACACCTTC,CASSQAGGEVYGYTF
TRBV18,TRBJ1-6,-,15,-,TGTGCCAGCTCACCATACGGGGGGGATAATTCACCCCTCCACTTT,CASSPYGGDNSPLHF
TRBV27,TRBJ1-1,-,13,-,TGTGCCAGCAGTGTGTGGGCGAACACTGAAGCTTTCTTT,CASSVWANTEAFF
TRBV4-1,TRBJ2-1,-,14,-,TGCGCCAGCAGCCTGATGAAGCGCCCGGACTCGCAGTTCTTC,CASSLMKRPDSQFF
TRBV7-9,TRBJ1-2,few,14,-,TGTGCCAGCAGCTTGCCAACAGCTGTCTATGGCTACACCTTC,CASSLPTAVYGYTF
TRBV28,TRBJ1-2,-,16,-,TGTGCCAGCAGTTTAATTTTGGCAGGGGATGTGGATGGCTACACCTTC,CASSLILAGDVDGYTF
TRBV24-1,TRBJ2-2,-,13,-,TGTGCCACCAGTGATCTACCTCACGGGGAGCTGTTTTTT,CATSDLPHGELFF
TRBV6-2/TRBV6-3,TRBJ1-5,-,14,-,TGTGCCAGCAGTTACCTTGGGAGGAGTCAGCCCCAGCATTTT,CASSYLGRSQPQHF
TRBV7-9,TRBJ2-3,-,14,-,TGTGCCAGCAGCTCCGCGTGGGCGGGAGATACGCAGTATTTT,CASSSAWAGDTQYF
TRBV5-5,TRBJ2-3,-,15,-,TGTGCCAGCAGCTTGCTGGCGGGCTTCACAGATACGCAGTATTTT,CASSLLAGFTDTQYF
TRBV24-1,TRBJ2-2,few,13,TRBD1,TGTGCCACCGGGACAGCTAACACCGGGGAGCTGTTTTTT,CATGTANTGELFF
TRBV5-4,TRBJ2-7,-,16,TRBD2,TGTGCCAGCAGACCAGGACTAGCGGGAGGGCTTTACGAGCAGTACTTC,CASRPGLAGGLYEQYF
TRBV28,TRBJ1-6,-,16,TRBD1,TGTGCCAGCAGCCCGGGACAGAGCTCCTATAATTCACCCCTCCACTTT,CASSPGQSSYNSPLHF
TRBV18,TRBJ2-2,-,17,-,TGTGCCAGCTCACCTGAACTTTACAGGGCCAACACCGGGGAGCTGTTTTTT,CASSPELYRANTGELFF
TRBV2,TRBJ1-2,-,14,-,TGTGCCAGCAGTGTCACAGGGAGGGACTATGGCTACACCTTC,CASSVTGRDYGYTF
TRBV5-1,TRBJ1-3,few,13,-,TGCGCCAGCAGTCCAATAGATGGAAACACCATATATTTT,CASSPIDGNTIYF
TRBV6-5,TRBJ1-4,-,15,-,TGTGCCAGCAGGATGGACAGTTCAACTAATGAAAAACTGTTTTTT,CASRMDSSTNEKLFF
TRBV27,TRBJ2-7,-,13,-,TGTGCCAGCAGTTTGGGGGGTTCCTACGAGCAGTACTTC,CASSLGGSYEQYF
TRBV6-5,TRBJ2-2,-,15,TRBD1,TGTGCCAGCAGAGAGGACAGGGTGTGGACCGGGGAGCTGTTTTTT,CASREDRVWTGELFF
TRBV6-5,TRBJ2-7,-,11,-,TGTGCCAGCAGTTACGGGCACGAGCAGTACTTC,CASSYGHEQYF
TRBV2,TRBJ1-5,-,12,-,TGTGCCAGCAGTGAAGTGGGGGCGACCCAGCATTTT,CASSEVGATQHF
TRBV6-6,TRBJ1-6,-,15,-,TGTGCCAGCAGTTACTCCGTTCCCTATAATTCACCCCTCCACTTT,CASSYSVPYNSPLHF
TRBV10-3,TRBJ1-4,-,13,-,TGTGCCACCGCGGAGGACGCTAATGAAAAACTGTTTTTT,CATAEDANEKLFF
TRBV5-1,TRBJ2-1,-,18,-,TGCGCCAGCAGCTTGGGGGGTCTCGGGGTGTTGACTAACAATGAGCAGTTCTTC,CASSLGGLGVLTNNEQFF
TRBV5-5,TRBJ1-4,-,15,-,TGTGCCAGCACCCAGGACCTAGGGGTTCGGGAAAAACTGTTTTTT,CASTQDLGVREKLFF
TRBV6-5,TRBJ1-2,-,13,-,TGTGCCAGCAGCCAGGCTTTTAACTATGGCTACACCTTC,CASSQAFNYGYTF
TRBV12-5,TRBJ1-3,-,16,TRBD1,TGTGCTAGTGGTCAGGGGGACATAGGCTCTGGAAACACCATATATTTT,CASGQGDIGSGNTIYF
TRBV4-2,TRBJ1-3,-,12,-,TGTGCCAGCAGCAATCACGAGAACACCATATATTTT,CASSNHENTIYF
TRBV7-6,TRBJ2-3,-,17,TRBD2,TGTGCCAGCAGCTCTGGGACTAGCGGGATAATTACAGATACGCAGTATTTT,CASSSGTSGIITDTQYF
TRBV29-1,TRBJ2-1,once,12,-,TGCAGCGTTGAGGGCAGCAACAATGAGCAGTTCTTC,CSVEGSNNEQFF